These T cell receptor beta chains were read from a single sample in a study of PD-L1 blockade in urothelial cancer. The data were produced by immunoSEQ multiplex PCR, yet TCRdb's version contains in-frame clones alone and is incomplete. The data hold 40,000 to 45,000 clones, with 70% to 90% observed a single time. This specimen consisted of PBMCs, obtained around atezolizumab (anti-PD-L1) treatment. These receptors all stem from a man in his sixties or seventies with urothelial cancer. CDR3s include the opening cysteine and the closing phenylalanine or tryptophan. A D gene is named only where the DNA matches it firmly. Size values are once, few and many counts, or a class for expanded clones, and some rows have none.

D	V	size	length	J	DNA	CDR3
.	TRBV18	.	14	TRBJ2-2	TGTGCCAGCTCACCGCGGGCTGACACCGGGGAGCTGTTTTTT	CASSPRADTGELFF
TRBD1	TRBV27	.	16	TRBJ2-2	TGTGCCAGCAGTTTAGAACAGGGGCTTAACACCGGGGAGCTGTTTTTT	CASSLEQGLNTGELFF
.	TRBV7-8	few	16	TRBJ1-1	TGTGCCAGCAGCTTAGTCTCAACGGGGCGGGGCACTGAAGCTTTCTTT	CASSLVSTGRGTEAFF
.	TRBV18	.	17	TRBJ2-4	TGTGCCAGCTCACCCCCGGACAGATCCTTAGCCAAAAACATTCAGTACTTC	CASSPPDRSLAKNIQYF
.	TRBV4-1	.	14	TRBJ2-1	TGCGCCAGCAGCCCCTCTATAGCCAGAAATGAGCAGTTCTTC	CASSPSIARNEQFF
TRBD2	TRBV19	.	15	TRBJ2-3	TGTGCCAGTACAGGAGCGGGAGGTGTGGCAGATACGCAGTATTTT	CASTGAGGVADTQYF
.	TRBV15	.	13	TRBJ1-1	TGTGCCACCAGCAGAGCCCGTAGCACTGAAGCTTTCTTT	CATSRARSTEAFF
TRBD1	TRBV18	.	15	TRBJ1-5	TGTGCCAGCTCACCAACAGGGGTAAGCAATCAGCCCCAGCATTTT	CASSPTGVSNQPQHF
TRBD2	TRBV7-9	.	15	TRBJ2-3	TGTGCCAGCAGCTTTTCTACGGGAGGGTTAGATACGCAGTATTTT	CASSFSTGGLDTQYF
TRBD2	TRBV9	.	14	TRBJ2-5	TGTGCCAGCAGCGTAGCGGGAGGAGGAGAGACCCAGTACTTC	CASSVAGGGETQYF
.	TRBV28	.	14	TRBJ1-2	TGTGCCAGTGGACTGGGGGGAGCTAACTATGGCTACACCTTC	CASGLGGANYGYTF
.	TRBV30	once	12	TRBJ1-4	TGTGCCTGGAGTGCGGGGTATGAAAAACTGTTTTTT	CAWSAGYEKLFF
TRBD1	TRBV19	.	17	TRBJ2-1	TGTGCCAGTAGTATTTTCGCCGGGACAGGGGTGAGCAATGAGCAGTTCTTC	CASSIFAGTGVSNEQFF
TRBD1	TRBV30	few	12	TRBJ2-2	TGTGCCTGGGGGACAGGCACCGGGGAGCTGTTTTTT	CAWGTGTGELFF
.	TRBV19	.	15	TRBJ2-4	TGTGCCAGTAGCATCGACTGGCTAGCCAAAAACATTCAGTACTTC	CASSIDWLAKNIQYF
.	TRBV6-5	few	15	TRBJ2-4	TGTGCCAGCAGGTTAACAGGGTCGGCCAAAAACATTCAGTACTTC	CASRLTGSAKNIQYF
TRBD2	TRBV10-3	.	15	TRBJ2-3	TGTGCCATCAGAGGGACTAGCGCGAACACAGATACGCAGTATTTT	CAIRGTSANTDTQYF
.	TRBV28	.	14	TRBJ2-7	TGTGCCAGCAGTTCCCCGGGACAATCTTACGAGCAGTACTTC	CASSSPGQSYEQYF
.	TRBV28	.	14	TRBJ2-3	TGTGCCAGCATGGTTGCAGGGGTAGTAGATACGCAGTATTTT	CASMVAGVVDTQYF
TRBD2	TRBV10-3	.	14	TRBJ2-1	TGTGCCATCAGTGAGGGGACTAGCGGCAATGAGCAGTTCTTC	CAISEGTSGNEQFF
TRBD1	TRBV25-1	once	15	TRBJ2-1	TGTGCCAGCAGTGTACGACAGGGGAGGAGCAATGAGCAGTTCTTC	CASSVRQGRSNEQFF
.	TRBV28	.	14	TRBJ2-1	TGTGCCAGCAGTCGTTCGGGGCGGGACGATGAGCAGTTCTTC	CASSRSGRDDEQFF
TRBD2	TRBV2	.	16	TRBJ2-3	TGTGCCAGCAGTGAAGGTCGGCTAGCGGACACAGATACGCAGTATTTT	CASSEGRLADTDTQYF
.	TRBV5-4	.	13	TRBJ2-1	TGTGCCAGCAGCCCTAGAGGACAAACCGAGCAGTTCTTC	CASSPRGQTEQFF
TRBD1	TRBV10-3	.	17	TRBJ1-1	TGTGCCATCAGTGACTCACCAGGGAAGGGGGCTAGCACTGAAGCTTTCTTT	CAISDSPGKGASTEAFF
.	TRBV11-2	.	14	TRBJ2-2	TGTGCCAGCAGCTTAGTTAGATTCGGCGGGGAGCTGTTTTTT	CASSLVRFGGELFF
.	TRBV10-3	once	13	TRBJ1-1	TGTGCCAGTGGGGCAGGTACCCTCACTGAAGCTTTCTTT	CASGAGTLTEAFF
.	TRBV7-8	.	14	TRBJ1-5	TGTGCCAGCAGCCGCAGGGGTGGCAATCAGCCCCAGCATTTT	CASSRRGGNQPQHF
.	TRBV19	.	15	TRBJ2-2	TGTGCCAGTAGTATGGGGGGAAGGGACACCGGGGAGCTGTTTTTT	CASSMGGRDTGELFF
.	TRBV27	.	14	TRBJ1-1	TGTGCCAGCAGTTTATCGAGACAGAACACTGAAGCTTTCTTT	CASSLSRQNTEAFF
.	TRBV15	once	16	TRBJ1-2	TGTGCCACCAGCACTACACCAGGGATGCCCCTCTATGGCTACACCTTC	CATSTTPGMPLYGYTF
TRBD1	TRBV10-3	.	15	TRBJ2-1	TGTGCCATCAGTGAGGGACAGGGGGCTGGGAATGAGCAGTTCTTC	CAISEGQGAGNEQFF
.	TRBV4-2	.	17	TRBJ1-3	TGTGCCAGCAGCCAAGATGGGCAGGTCCTCTCTGGAAACACCATATATTTT	CASSQDGQVLSGNTIYF
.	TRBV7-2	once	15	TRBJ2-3	TGTGCCAGCAGCCAGGGTAGCTCTAGCACAGATACGCAGTATTTT	CASSQGSSSTDTQYF
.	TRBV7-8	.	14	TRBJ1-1	TGTGCCAGCAGTCTGGGGGCATCGGGCACTGAAGCTTTCTTT	CASSLGASGTEAFF
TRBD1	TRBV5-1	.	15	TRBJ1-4	TGCGCCAGCAGCTCACAGGGGGCAACTAATGAAAAACTGTTTTTT	CASSSQGATNEKLFF
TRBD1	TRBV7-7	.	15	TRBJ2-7	TGTGCTAGCAGCCCCGGACAGGGGCCGTTCCACGAGCAGTACTTC	CASSPGQGPFHEQYF
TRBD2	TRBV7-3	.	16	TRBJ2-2	TGTGCCAGCAGCTTAGGAGGACTAGCTAATACCGGGGAGCTGTTTTTT	CASSLGGLANTGELFF
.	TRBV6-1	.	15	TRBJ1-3	TGTGCCAGCAGTGAAACAGGCTACTCTGGAAACACCATATATTTT	CASSETGYSGNTIYF
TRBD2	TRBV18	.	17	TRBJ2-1	TGTGCCAGCTCACGCGCGGCCCTAGCGGGTGTTGACAATGAGCAGTTCTTC	CASSRAALAGVDNEQFF
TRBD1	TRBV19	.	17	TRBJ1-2	TGTGCCAGTAGTATGATTGCAGGGGGCGAAGCGAGGTATGGCTACACCTTC	CASSMIAGGEARYGYTF
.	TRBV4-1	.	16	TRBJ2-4	TGCGCCAGCAGCCAATCGACAGATGGGGCCAAAAACATTCAGTACTTC	CASSQSTDGAKNIQYF
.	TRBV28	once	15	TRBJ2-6	TGTGCCAGCAGCCGCGGATATTCCGGGGCCAACGTCCTGACTTTC	CASSRGYSGANVLTF
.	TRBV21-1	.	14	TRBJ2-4	TGTGCCAGCAGCAAGATGAGGTTCGAAAACATTCAGTACTTC	CASSKMRFENIQYF
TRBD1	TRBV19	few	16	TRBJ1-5	TGTGCCAGTAGTACCAGACAGGGTGGAGGCAATCAGCCCCAGCATTTT	CASSTRQGGGNQPQHF
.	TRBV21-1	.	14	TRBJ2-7	TGTGCCAGCAGAGGGGGCGGGATTCCGTACGAGCAGTACTTC	CASRGGGIPYEQYF
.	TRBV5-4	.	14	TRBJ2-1	TGTGCCAGCAGCTCACTGGGGCCTTACAATGAGCAGTTCTTC	CASSSLGPYNEQFF
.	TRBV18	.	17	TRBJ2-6	TGTGCCAGCTCACCTTCCGTAGGAGCTTCTGGGGCCAACGTCCTGACTTTC	CASSPSVGASGANVLTF
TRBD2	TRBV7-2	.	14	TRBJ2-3	TGTGCCAGCAGCTTAGTGGGAGGGCCAGATACGCAGTATTTT	CASSLVGGPDTQYF
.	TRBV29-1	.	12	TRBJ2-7	TGCAGCGTTCGCGGGTTTTCCTACGAGCAGTACTTC	CSVRGFSYEQYF